The TCR beta chain under discussion was sequenced for a study of T-cell reconstitution after alpha-beta-depleted transplantation in children. The study's findings and limits: From newly produced T cells came most of the T-cell counts and diversity one year after transplant.

A library of TCRbeta sequences, prepared with unique molecular identifiers, was generated. TCRdb reanalysed the PCR reads using MiXCR and keeps one entry per CDR3 protein. Here the sample spans about 590,000 distinct CDR3 sequences, roughly 13% being singletons. In its sample, this clonotype was seen a few times. The antigen is undetermined. The receptor was isolated from a male patient younger than 18 who had a stem cell transplant for acute myeloid leukemia, so the T cells may come from the graft donor. The source was PBMCs, mostly from graft donor cells, collected 360 days after TCRalphabeta/CD19-depleted stem cell transplant.

The CDR3 protein is CASSFRVGDQPQHF. CDR3 DNA: TGTGCCAGCAGCTTTCGGGTAGGGGATCAGCCCCAGCATTTT. The chain has TRBV7-2 and TRBJ1-5, with a possible D match to TRBD1 (5 bases). With 3 bases removed from V and 5 bases from J, the gap between germline ends came to 11 bases. The CDR3 totals 14 residues. Germline V lookup: CDR1 SGHTA, CDR2 FQGNSA.